This T cell receptor beta chain stems from a study of human T cells and chemical hapten exposure. Turning to the study itself: Sensitization used 2% DPC on roughly 2 cm by roughly 2 cm upper inner arm skin. Whole-study findings and limits: TCRs above 1 in 1000 frequency stayed constant with DPC sensitization.

This clonotype was observed many times. Its antigen is unidentified. Specified time point: patch test 2, 6 weeks after DPC sensitization. Specified treatment: therapeutic diphenylcyclopropenone sensitization with weekly scalp DPC. TCRdb recomputed calls from the RACE reads with MiXCR, one row per CDR3 protein. The table lists 89,000 or so distinct CDR3 sequences, around 7% of them singletons. With 3 bases removed from V and 7 bases from J, the gap between germline ends came to 6 bases. Germline V lookup: CDR1 LGHNT, CDR2 FRNRAP. The CDR3 totals 11 residues. The sample here was whole blood, taken in connection with sensitization to the hapten diphenylcyclopropenone (DPC). The receptor was derived from a woman aged 25 to 39 with alopecia areata. Some clones in this sample may be carry-over from other donors' samples. This sequence joins TRBV12-5 and TRBJ1-1; no reliable D call. CDR3 in amino acids: CASGFGGEAFF. In DNA, the CDR3 is TGTGCTAGTGGTTTTGGTGGTGAAGCTTTCTTT.